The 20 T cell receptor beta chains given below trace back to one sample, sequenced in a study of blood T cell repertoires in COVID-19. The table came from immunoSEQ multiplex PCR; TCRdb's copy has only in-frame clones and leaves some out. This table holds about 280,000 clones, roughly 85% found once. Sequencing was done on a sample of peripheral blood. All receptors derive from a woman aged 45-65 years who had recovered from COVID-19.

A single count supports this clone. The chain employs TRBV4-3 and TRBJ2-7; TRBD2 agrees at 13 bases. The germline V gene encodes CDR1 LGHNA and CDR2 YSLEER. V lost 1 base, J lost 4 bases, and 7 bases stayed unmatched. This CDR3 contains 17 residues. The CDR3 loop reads CASSQALLAGGPYEQYF. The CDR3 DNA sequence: TGCGCCAGCAGCCAAGCGTTACTAGCGGGGGGGCCGTACGAGCAGTACTTC.

The CDR3 DNA is TGTGCCAGCAGCCAAGCTAGCGGGAGGGGTCCCGGGGAGCTGTTTTTT. Its translation: CASSQASGRGPGELFF. The chain links TRBV14 to TRBJ2-2, with 12 nucleotides matching TRBD2. The length of the CDR3 is 16 residues. In germline, CDR1 is SGHDN, CDR2 FVKESK. Trimming cost V 1 base and J 6 bases; bases outside gene matches: 3.

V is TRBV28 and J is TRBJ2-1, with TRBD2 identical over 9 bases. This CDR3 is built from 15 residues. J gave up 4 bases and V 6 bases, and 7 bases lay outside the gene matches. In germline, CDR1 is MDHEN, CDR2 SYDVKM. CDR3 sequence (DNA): TGTGCCAGCAGATGGCAGACTAGCGGATACAATGAGCAGTTCTTC. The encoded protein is CASRWQTSGYNEQFF.

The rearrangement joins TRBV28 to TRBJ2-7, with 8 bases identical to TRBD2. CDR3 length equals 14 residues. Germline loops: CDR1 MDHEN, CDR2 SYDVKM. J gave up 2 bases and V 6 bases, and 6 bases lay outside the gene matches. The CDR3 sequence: CASRVSGLAYEQYF. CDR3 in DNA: TGTGCCAGCAGGGTTTCGGGACTAGCCTACGAGCAGTACTTC. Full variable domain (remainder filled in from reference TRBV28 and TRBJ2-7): DVKVTQSSRYLVKRTGEKVFLECVQDMDHENMFWYRQDPGLGLRLIYFSYDVKMKEKGDIPEGYSVSREKKERFSLILESASTNQTSMYLCASRVSGLAYEQYFGPGTRLTVT.

The CDR3 here is CASSTGTGSYEQYF. The CDR3 DNA reads as TGTGCCAGCAGTACCGGGACAGGCTCCTACGAGCAGTACTTC. This chain connects TRBV5-6 to TRBJ2-7, with TRBD1 matching over 8 bases. V lost 5 bases to trimming and J lost 0 bases; unmatched junction nucleotides: 4. The CDR3 loop spans 14 amino acids. The germline CDR1 and CDR2 sequences are SGHDT and YYEEEE.

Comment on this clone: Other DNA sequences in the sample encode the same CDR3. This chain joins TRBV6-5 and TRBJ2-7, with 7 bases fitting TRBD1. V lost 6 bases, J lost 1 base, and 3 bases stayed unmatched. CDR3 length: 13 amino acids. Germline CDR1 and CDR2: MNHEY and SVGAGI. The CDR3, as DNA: TGTGCCAGCAGCCCGGGACAGTCCTACGAGCAGTACTTC. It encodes CASSPGQSYEQYF.

CDR3 in amino acids: CASSPDRVGYGYTF. CDR3 in DNA: TGTGCCAGCAGCCCTGACAGGGTTGGGTATGGCTACACCTTC. V is TRBV5-6 and J is TRBJ1-2, with 7 positions matching TRBD1. V lost 4 bases and J lost 5; bases outside the gene matches: 8. The CDR3 extends over 14 amino acids. From germline, CDR1 is SGHDT and CDR2 YYEEEE.

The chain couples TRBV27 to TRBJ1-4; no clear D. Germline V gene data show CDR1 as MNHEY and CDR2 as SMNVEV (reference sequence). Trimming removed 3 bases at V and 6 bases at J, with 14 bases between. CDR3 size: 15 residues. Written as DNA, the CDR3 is TGTGCCAGCAGTTTTACGGGAACGGGGTATGAAAAACTGTTTTTT. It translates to CASSFTGTGYEKLFF.

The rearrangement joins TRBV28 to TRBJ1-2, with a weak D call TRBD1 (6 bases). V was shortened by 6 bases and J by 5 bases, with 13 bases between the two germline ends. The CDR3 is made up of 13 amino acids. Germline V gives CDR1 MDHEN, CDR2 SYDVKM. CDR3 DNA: TGTGCCAGCAGGACGGGGGGCGCGTATGGCTACACCTTC. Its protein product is CASRTGGAYGYTF.

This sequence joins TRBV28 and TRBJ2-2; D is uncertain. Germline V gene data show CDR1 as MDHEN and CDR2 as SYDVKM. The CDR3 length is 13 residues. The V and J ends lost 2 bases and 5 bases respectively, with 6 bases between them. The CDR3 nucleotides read TGTGCCAGCAGTTTAATCGGGACCGGGGAGCTGTTTTTT. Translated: CASSLIGTGELFF.

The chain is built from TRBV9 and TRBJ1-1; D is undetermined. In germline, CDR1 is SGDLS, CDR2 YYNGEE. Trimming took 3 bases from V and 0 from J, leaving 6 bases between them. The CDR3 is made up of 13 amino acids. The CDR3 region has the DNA TGTGCCAGCAGCGCGGAGATGAACACTGAAGCTTTCTTT. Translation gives CASSAEMNTEAFF.

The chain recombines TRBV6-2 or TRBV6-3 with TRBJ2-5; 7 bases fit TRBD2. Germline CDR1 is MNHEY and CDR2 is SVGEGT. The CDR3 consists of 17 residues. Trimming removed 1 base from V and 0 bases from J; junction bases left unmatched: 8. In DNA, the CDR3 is TGTGCCAGCAGTTACTTAGGGGCTAGCGGCTACCAAGAGACCCAGTACTTC. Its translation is CASSYLGASGYQETQYF.

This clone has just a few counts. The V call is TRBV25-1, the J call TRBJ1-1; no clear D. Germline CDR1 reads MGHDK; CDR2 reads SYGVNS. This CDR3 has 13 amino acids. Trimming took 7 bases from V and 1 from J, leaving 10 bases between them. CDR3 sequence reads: CASMLERNTEAFF. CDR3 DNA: TGTGCCAGCATGTTAGAACGGAACACTGAAGCTTTCTTT. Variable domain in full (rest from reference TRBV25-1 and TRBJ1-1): EADIYQTPRYLVIGTGKKITLECSQTMGHDKMYWYQQDPGMELHLIHYSYGVNSTEKGDLSSESTVSRIRTEHFPLTLESARPSHTSQYLCASMLERNTEAFFGQGTRLTVV.

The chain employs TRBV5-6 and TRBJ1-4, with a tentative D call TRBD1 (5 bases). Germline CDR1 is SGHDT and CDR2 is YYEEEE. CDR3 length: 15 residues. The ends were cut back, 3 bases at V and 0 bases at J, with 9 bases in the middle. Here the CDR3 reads CASSWGLPTNEKLFF. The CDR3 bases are TGTGCCAGCAGCTGGGGACTCCCAACTAATGAAAAACTGTTTTTT.

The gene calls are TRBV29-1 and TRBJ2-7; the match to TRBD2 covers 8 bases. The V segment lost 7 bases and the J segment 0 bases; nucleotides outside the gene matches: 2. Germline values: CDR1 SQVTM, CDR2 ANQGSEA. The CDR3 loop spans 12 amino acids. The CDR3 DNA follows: TGCAGCGCGGGACTAGACTCCTACGAGCAGTACTTC. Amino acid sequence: CSAGLDSYEQYF.

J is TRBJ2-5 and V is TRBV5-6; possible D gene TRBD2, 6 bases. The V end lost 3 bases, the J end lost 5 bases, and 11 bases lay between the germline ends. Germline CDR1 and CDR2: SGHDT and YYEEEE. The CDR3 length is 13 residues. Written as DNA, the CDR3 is TGTGCCAGCAGCTGGAGGGGCAGTGAGACCCAGTACTTC. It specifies CASSWRGSETQYF. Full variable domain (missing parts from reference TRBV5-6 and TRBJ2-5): DAGVTQSPTHLIKTRGQQVTLRCSPKSGHDTVSWYQQALGQGPQFIFQYYEEEERQRGNFPDRFSGHQFPNYSSELNVNALLLGDSALYLCASSWRGSETQYFGPGTRLLVL.

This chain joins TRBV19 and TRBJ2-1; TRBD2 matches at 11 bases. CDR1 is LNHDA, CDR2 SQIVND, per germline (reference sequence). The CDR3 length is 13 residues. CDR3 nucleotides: TGTGCTGCGGGTAGCGGGAGGGTAAATGAGCAGTTCTTC. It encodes CAAGSGRVNEQFF.

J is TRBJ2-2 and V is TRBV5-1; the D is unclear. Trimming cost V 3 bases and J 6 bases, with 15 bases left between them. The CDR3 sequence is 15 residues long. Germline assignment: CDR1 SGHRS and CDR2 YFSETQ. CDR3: CASSSSARRAGELFF. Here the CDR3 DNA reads TGCGCCAGCAGCTCTTCGGCCCGCCGGGCCGGGGAGCTGTTTTTT. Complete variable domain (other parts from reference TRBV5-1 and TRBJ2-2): KAGVTQTPRYLIKTRGQQVTLSCSPISGHRSVSWYQQTPGQGLQFLFEYFSETQRNKGNFPGRFSGRQFSNSRSEMNVSTLELGDSALYLCASSSSARRAGELFFGEGSRLTVL.

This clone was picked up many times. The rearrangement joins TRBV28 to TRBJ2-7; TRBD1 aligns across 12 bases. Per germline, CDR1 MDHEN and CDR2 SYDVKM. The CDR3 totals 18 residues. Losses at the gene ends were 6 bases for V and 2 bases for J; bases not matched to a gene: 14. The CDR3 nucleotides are TGTGCCAGCAGCCATATTCGTTGGGACAGGGGGCAACCCTACGAGCAGTACTTC. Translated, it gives CASSHIRWDRGQPYEQYF.

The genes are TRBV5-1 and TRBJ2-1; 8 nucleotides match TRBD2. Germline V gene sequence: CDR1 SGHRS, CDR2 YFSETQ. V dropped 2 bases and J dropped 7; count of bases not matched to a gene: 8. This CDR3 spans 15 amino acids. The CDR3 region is CASSLSGTRFNEQFF. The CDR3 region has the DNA TGCGCCAGCAGCTTATCCGGGACTAGATTTAATGAGCAGTTCTTC.